This T cell receptor (beta chain) was found in a study of T-cell reconstitution after alpha-beta-depleted transplantation in children. This clonotype was seen ten or more times. Antigen specificity is unknown. It was with unique molecular identifiers that the TCRbeta library was prepared. TCRdb processed the PCR reads anew with MiXCR; each CDR3 protein has one entry. Found here are 550,000 to 600,000 distinct CDR3 sequences, 23% of them singletons; the top ten hold over 12%. Findings and caveats of the study: Alpha-beta T cells about two months after transplant reportedly derived from several hundred expanded graft clones.

The TCR originated in a boy in the first two years of life who had a stem cell transplant for acute myeloid leukemia, so the T cells may come from the graft donor. Sequencing was performed on PBMCs, mostly from graft donor cells, taken 360 days after TCRalphabeta/CD19-depleted stem cell transplant.

The CDR3 DNA reads as TGTGCCAGCAGTTCGTTAGGGGGGAGGGGTTATGGCTACACCTTC. It yields the protein CASSSLGGRGYGYTF. The chain combines TRBV28 with TRBJ1-2; D perhaps matches TRBD1 (6 bases). Germline-derived CDR1 and CDR2 are MDHEN and SYDVKM. This CDR3 region has 15 residues. Trimming shortened V by 4 bases and J by 5 bases, and 17 bases separated the two germline ends.